This T cell receptor beta chain was observed in a study of identifying expanded T cells in peripheral blood. This CDR3 comprises 15 residues. The protocol was immunoSEQ multiplex PCR, while the TCRdb copy is restricted to in-frame clones and leaves out a portion. The sample includes roughly 86,000 clones, more than 75% of them seen just once. Sequencing was carried out using blood. This receptor was identified in a person aged 18 to 70 in good health. V gene TRBV1 combines with J gene TRBJ1-1. TRBV1 is listed as a pseudogene. The CDR3 DNA is TGCACCAGCAGGGGGCGGGACGCCAGGAGCACTGAAGCTTTCTTT. Encoded protein: CTSRGRDARSTEAFF.